Listed below are T cell receptor beta chains from one sample, sequenced in a study of graft-versus-host responses after intestinal transplantation. The protocol was immunoSEQ multiplex PCR, while the TCRdb copy is restricted to in-frame clones and leaves out a portion. The sample contains about 37,000 clones, 75% to 90% of which appear only once. The material sequenced was ileum tissue, taken around 190 days after intestinal transplant. The receptors were gathered from a human patient who received an intestinal transplant, so some T cells may come from the graft donor. CDR3s include the opening cysteine and the closing phenylalanine or tryptophan. A D gene is named only where the DNA matches it firmly. Only some rows state a clone size, as once, few, many or a class for expanded clones.

size	V	D	J	CDR3	DNA
.	TRBV5-1	TRBD2	TRBJ2-3	CASKASGGTTDTQYF	TGCGCCAGCAAAGCGAGCGGGGGGACCACAGATACGCAGTATTTT
.	TRBV5-4	TRBD2	TRBJ2-1	CASSLGTSGLNEQFF	TGTGCCAGCAGCTTGGGAACTAGCGGGCTCAATGAGCAGTTCTTC
.	TRBV9	TRBD2	TRBJ2-3	CASSVGPGLAGITDTQYF	TGTGCCAGCAGCGTAGGGCCAGGACTAGCGGGAATCACAGATACGCAGTATTTT
few	TRBV6-4	TRBD2	TRBJ2-1	CASSGGLAEMGDEQFF	TGTGCCAGCAGTGGCGGACTAGCGGAAATGGGGGATGAGCAGTTCTTC
.	TRBV28	.	TRBJ1-3	CASSYDQGNTIYF	TGTGCCAGCAGTTATGACCAGGGAAACACCATATATTTT
few	TRBV6-1	.	TRBJ1-5	CASSEALSNQPQHF	TGTGCCAGCAGTGAAGCGCTTAGCAATCAGCCCCAGCATTTT
once	TRBV13	TRBD1	TRBJ1-1	CASSPQGTGDTEAFF	TGTGCCAGCAGCCCTCAAGGGACAGGGGACACTGAAGCTTTCTTT
.	TRBV28	.	TRBJ2-1	CASSFPGATYNEQFF	TGTGCCAGCAGTTTCCCGGGGGCCACCTACAATGAGCAGTTCTTC
.	TRBV19	.	TRBJ2-2	CASSILGSTGELFF	TGTGCCAGTAGTATACTAGGATCTACCGGGGAGCTGTTTTTT
.	TRBV30	TRBD1	TRBJ2-7	CAWNRGLTYEQYF	TGTGCCTGGAACAGGGGCCTTACCTACGAGCAGTACTTC
.	TRBV5-4	.	TRBJ1-2	CASSVEGNYGYTF	TGTGCCAGCAGCGTCGAAGGAAACTATGGCTACACCTTC
.	TRBV18	.	TRBJ2-7	CASSPSAEAPGQYF	TGTGCCAGCTCACCTTCAGCGGAGGCCCCCGGGCAGTACTTC
.	TRBV6-1	.	TRBJ2-3	CASPSGGDTQYF	TGTGCCAGCCCCTCTGGGGGAGATACGCAGTATTTT
few	TRBV5-1	.	TRBJ2-1	CASSLVEEQFF	TGCGCCAGCAGCTTGGTTGAGGAGCAGTTCTTC
medium-sized	TRBV4-1	.	TRBJ2-2	CASSQAGAPGNGELFF	TGCGCCAGCAGCCAGGCCGGGGCGCCCGGGAACGGGGAGCTGTTTTTT
.	TRBV7-8	.	TRBJ2-3	CASSRPRGSDTQYF	TGTGCCAGCAGCCGGCCCCGGGGGTCAGATACGCAGTATTTT
.	TRBV28	TRBD2	TRBJ2-5	CASSLLAGETQYF	TGTGCCAGCAGTTTACTAGCGGGAGAGACCCAGTACTTC
few	TRBV11-2	TRBD2	TRBJ2-3	CASSLSLAGETQYF	TGTGCCAGCAGCTTGAGTCTAGCGGGGGAAACGCAGTATTTT
.	TRBV9	.	TRBJ2-1	CASSVDNEQFF	TGTGCCAGCAGCGTAGATAATGAGCAGTTCTTC
.	TRBV10-3	.	TRBJ2-5	CAISEVGSVQETQYF	TGTGCCATCAGTGAGGTAGGGAGCGTCCAAGAGACCCAGTACTTC
once	TRBV28	.	TRBJ2-2	CASSLLSGRRGELFF	TGTGCCAGCAGTTTGTTATCAGGGAGGAGAGGGGAGCTGTTTTTT
.	TRBV7-9	TRBD1	TRBJ2-1	CASSLEVGGFDEQFF	TGTGCCAGCAGCTTAGAAGTAGGGGGCTTCGATGAGCAGTTCTTC
.	TRBV19	.	TRBJ1-5	CASSIDGNGVQPQHF	TGTGCCAGTAGTATAGATGGGAATGGGGTTCAGCCCCAGCATTTT
.	TRBV6-1	.	TRBJ1-5	CASRPVHSSNQPQHF	TGTGCCAGCAGGCCCGTTCACTCCAGCAATCAGCCCCAGCATTTT
.	TRBV15	TRBD2	TRBJ2-2	CATRRLAVNTGELFF	TGTGCCACCAGACGGCTAGCGGTGAACACCGGGGAGCTGTTTTTT
few	TRBV5-6	.	TRBJ1-2	CASSHPGGSQGYTF	TGTGCCAGCAGCCATCCCGGGGGCTCGCAAGGCTACACCTTC
.	TRBV7-3	.	TRBJ2-2	CASSSKEAGELFF	TGTGCCAGCAGCTCGAAAGAGGCCGGGGAGCTGTTTTTT
.	TRBV11-2	TRBD1	TRBJ1-1	CASSLVTGGITEAFF	TGTGCCAGCAGCTTAGTGACAGGGGGAATCACTGAAGCTTTCTTT
.	TRBV12-5	.	TRBJ2-2	CASGDLPGELFF	TGTGCTAGTGGTGACCTGCCCGGGGAGCTGTTTTTT
.	TRBV6-1	.	TRBJ2-5	CASSRAPDLETQYF	TGTGCCAGCAGTCGGGCTCCCGATTTGGAGACCCAGTACTTC
.	TRBV7-2	.	TRBJ2-5	CASSPHGGRETQYF	TGTGCCAGCAGCCCCCATGGTGGGCGAGAGACCCAGTACTTC
.	TRBV2	TRBD2	TRBJ2-5	CATEPTSGQETQYF	TGTGCCACAGAACCGACTAGCGGCCAAGAGACCCAGTACTTC
.	TRBV27	.	TRBJ1-1	CASSLFSGLMNTEAFF	TGTGCCAGCAGTTTATTTAGCGGCTTGATGAACACTGAAGCTTTCTTT
.	TRBV7-9	.	TRBJ2-5	CASSSESETQYF	TGTGCCAGCAGCTCGGAATCGGAGACCCAGTACTTC
.	TRBV6-5	.	TRBJ2-7	CASSTPLPAYEQYF	TGTGCCAGCAGTACCCCACTGCCCGCCTACGAGCAGTACTTC